These 10 T cell receptor beta chains share one sample of origin, sequenced in a study of tumor T cells in aggressive B-cell lymphoma. Only in-frame clones appear in the TCRdb table, and some are missing; sequencing was by immunoSEQ multiplex PCR. The sample holds about 5,600 clones, 70% to 75% seen once. The sequencing input was tumor tissue. The receptors were sampled from an adult with diffuse large B cell lymphoma.

This sequence joins TRBV14 and TRBJ2-1; a weak D match, TRBD2 (6 bases). The CDR3 has 16 amino acids. The V gene lost 0 bases and the J gene lost 2 bases, with 11 bases spanning the gap. The germline CDR1 and CDR2 sequences are SGHDN and FVKESK. CDR3 nucleotides: TGTGCCAGCAGCCAAGATCTGGCGGGACCCTACAATGAGCAGTTCTTC. Amino acid sequence: CASSQDLAGPYNEQFF.

This chain uses TRBV5-1 with TRBJ1-2, with D possibly TRBD1 on 5 matching bases. The germline V gene encodes CDR1 SGHRS and CDR2 YFSETQ. Deletions cut 3 bases from V and 9 bases from J, with 18 bases between. CDR3 size: 14 residues. CDR3 nucleotides: TGCGCCAGCAGCTGGGGCCTGGACGGCGGCAGCTACACCTTC. Translating it yields CASSWGLDGGSYTF.

The rearrangement joins TRBV4-3 to TRBJ2-1; D is perhaps TRBD1 (5 bases). The germline V gene encodes CDR1 LGHNA and CDR2 YSLEER. CDR3 length: 16 amino acids. V lost 1 base to trimming and J lost 8 bases, with 18 bases between them. In DNA form, the CDR3 reads TGCGCCAGCAGCCAAGGTCCAGGCGGCTTAGGGGATGAGCAGTTCTTC. Translation gives CASSQGPGGLGDEQFF.

The rearrangement uses TRBV30 and TRBJ1-4; 7 bases line up with TRBD1. V was clipped by 2 bases and J by 5 bases; unmatched bases: 17. The V gene's germline CDR1 is GTSNPN and CDR2 SVGIG (reference sequence). The CDR3 is 18 residues long. The chain's CDR3 is CAWSPHRPWDSKNEKLFF. For the CDR3, the DNA is TGTGCCTGGAGTCCCCATAGACCCTGGGACAGTAAGAATGAAAAACTGTTTTTT.

The V call is TRBV6-1, the J call TRBJ1-2; 9 nucleotides agree with TRBD1. The CDR3 covers 13 residues. Germline CDR1 MNHNS, CDR2 SASEGT. V gave up 7 bases and J gave up 8 bases; unmatched junction bases: 8. CDR3 sequence: CASIGGTGSGYTF. CDR3 bases: TGTGCCAGCATTGGAGGGACAGGGAGCGGCTACACCTTC.

The rearrangement uses TRBV6-5 and TRBJ2-7; the D gene is possibly TRBD1 (5 bases). Per germline, CDR1 MNHEY and CDR2 SVGAGI. The CDR3 has 11 amino acids. Here the CDR3 DNA reads TGTCTCAGCCAAAGGGGCGACGAGCAGTACTTC. The encoded protein is CLSQRGDEQYF.

This clone was observed once. The V call is TRBV6-6, the J call TRBJ1-2; 7 nucleotides line up with TRBD1. J was trimmed by 7 bases and V by 4 bases; bases with no gene match: 12. The CDR3 sequence is 15 residues long. CDR1 and CDR2 (germline): MNHNY, SVGAGI (reference sequence). DNA of the CDR3: TGTGCCAGCAGTTCCCAGGACAGGATTATGGGTGGCTACACCTTC. Translated, it gives CASSSQDRIMGGYTF.

This clone has just one count. V usage is TRBV27 and J usage is TRBJ2-3; 13 nucleotides match TRBD2. CDR3 size: 17 residues. In germline, CDR1 is MNHEY, CDR2 SMNVEV (reference sequence). V dropped 6 bases and J dropped 5; count of bases not matched to a gene: 11. Written as DNA, the CDR3 is TGTGCCAGCAGCCTGGATTGGACTAGCGGGAGTATAGATACGCAGTATTTT. As protein: CASSLDWTSGSIDTQYF.

The chain links TRBV7-9 to TRBJ2-7, with D maybe TRBD2 (5 bases). Germline V gives CDR1 SEHNR, CDR2 FQNEAQ (reference sequence). This CDR3 is built from 16 residues. Deletions cut 4 bases from V and 2 bases from J, with 18 bases between. In DNA, the CDR3 is TGTGCCAGCAGCTCCCCGGACTCTTGGAGAGCCTACGAGCAGTACTTC. Translating it yields CASSSPDSWRAYEQYF.

The V and J genes are TRBV9 and TRBJ2-7; 14 bases fit TRBD2. In germline, CDR1 is SGDLS, CDR2 YYNGEE. After removal of 4 bases from V and 6 bases from J, the junction contained 3 bases not matched to a gene. The CDR3 spans 14 residues. CDR3 coding DNA: TGTGCCAGCAGCCCCGGGACTAGCGGGAGCGAGCAGTACTTC. Amino acid sequence: CASSPGTSGSEQYF.